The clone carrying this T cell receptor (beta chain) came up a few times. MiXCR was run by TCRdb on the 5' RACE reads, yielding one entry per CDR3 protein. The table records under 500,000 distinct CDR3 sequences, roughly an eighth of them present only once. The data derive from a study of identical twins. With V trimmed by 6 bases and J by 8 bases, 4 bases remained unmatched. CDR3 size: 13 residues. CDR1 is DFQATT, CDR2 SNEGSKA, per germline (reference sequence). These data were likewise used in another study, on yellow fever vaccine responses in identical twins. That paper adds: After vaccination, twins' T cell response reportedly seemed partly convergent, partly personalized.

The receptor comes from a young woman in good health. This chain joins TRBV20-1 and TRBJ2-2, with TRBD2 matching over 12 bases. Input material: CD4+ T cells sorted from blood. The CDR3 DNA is TGCAGTGCCCTACTAGCGGGAGGTGGGGAGCTGTTTTTT. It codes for CSALLAGGGELFF.